The 29 T cell receptor beta chains below come from one sample, sequenced in a study of blood T cells in healthy people across ages. A J-beta primer mix and a sample-barcoded 5' primer were used in a second PCR of about 7 to 12 cycles. MiXCR, run by TCRdb on the 5' RACE reads, gives a single entry per CDR3 protein. Of over a million distinct CDR3 sequences listed, roughly a quarter are singletons. These data also formed part of another study, on T cells of mothers and their children.

The sample taken for sequencing was blood. These receptors originate from a girl aged 2-10 years in good health.

The CDR3 protein is CATSRDPDSYEQYF. As DNA, the CDR3 is TGTGCCACCAGCAGAGATCCAGACTCCTACGAGCAGTACTTC. The chain uses TRBV15 and TRBJ2-7; no firm D call. The ends were cut back, 0 bases at V and 0 bases at J, with 6 bases in the middle. Germline V gene data show CDR1 as LNHNV and CDR2 as YYDKDF (reference sequence). CDR3 size: 14 residues.

This clonotype was observed a few times. The CDR3, as DNA: TGCAGCGCCGCGACAGGGGAAAACTATGGCTACACCTTC. Translated, it gives CSAATGENYGYTF. This chain connects TRBV29-1 to TRBJ1-2; 8 bases align to TRBD1. The germline CDR1 and CDR2 sequences are SQVTM and ANQGSEA. J lost 2 bases, V lost 7 bases, and 6 bases had no gene match. The CDR3 covers 13 residues. Full variable domain (rest looked up from reference TRBV29-1 and TRBJ1-2): SAVISQKPSRDICQRGTSLTIQCQVDSQVTMMFWYRQQPGQSLTLIATANQGSEATYESGFVIDKFPISRPNLTFSTLTVSNMSPEDSSIYLCSAATGENYGYTFGSGTRLTVV.

Only a few counts were recorded for this clonotype. This chain connects TRBV6-6 to TRBJ2-5, with D perhaps TRBD1 or TRBD2 (5 bases each). Per germline, CDR1 MNHNY and CDR2 SVGAGI (reference sequence). The CDR3 is made up of 16 amino acids. Trimming shortened V by 6 bases and J by 4 bases, and 21 bases separated the two germline ends. The CDR3 loop is CASSPLFGAAPETQYF. In DNA form, the CDR3 reads TGTGCCAGCAGCCCACTGTTCGGGGCCGCCCCAGAGACCCAGTACTTC.

A few counts support this clonotype. The gene calls are TRBV4-1 and TRBJ2-5; possibly TRBD2 for D (6 bases). The CDR3 covers 13 residues. Germline V gene sequence: CDR1 MGHRA, CDR2 YSYEKL. The V gene lost 2 bases and the J gene lost 5 bases, with 9 bases spanning the gap. The CDR3 sequence: CASSQTLAETQYF. The CDR3 nucleotides read TGCGCCAGCAGCCAAACGCTAGCGGAGACCCAGTACTTC.

The CDR3 sequence is CASSLNEIYTF. In DNA, the CDR3 is TGTGCCAGCAGTTTAAACGAGATCTACACCTTC. V and J are TRBV28 and TRBJ1-2; no reliable D call. V was pared by 2 bases and J by 10 bases, with 8 bases between. The CDR3 length is 11 residues. The germline CDR1 and CDR2 sequences are MDHEN and SYDVKM.

This clonotype has more than one count but fewer than ten. The chain uses TRBV27 and TRBJ2-1, with TRBD2 as a possible D gene (6 bases). This CDR3 spans 14 amino acids. V shed 1 base and J shed 4 bases, with 8 bases lying between them. The germline CDR1 and CDR2 sequences are MNHEY and SMNVEV (reference sequence). The CDR3 coding sequence is TGTGCCAGCAGTTTATTTGGAGGGTACAATGAGCAGTTCTTC. Its translation: CASSLFGGYNEQFF.

In nucleotides, the CDR3 is TGTGCCAGCAGCTTAGTTCTCAGGGGTGGACAGCCCCAGCATTTT. This encodes CASSLVLRGGQPQHF. V is TRBV7-2 and J is TRBJ1-5, with D tentatively TRBD1 (6 bases). Trimming pared 1 base from V and 7 bases from J, leaving 14 bases between. Looked up from germline, CDR1 is SGHTA and CDR2 is FQGNSA. There are 15 residues in the CDR3.

The chain carries TRBV20-1 and TRBJ1-1, with TRBD1 as a possible D gene (5 bases). The CDR3 spans 13 residues. CDR1 and CDR2 (germline): DFQATT, SNEGSKA (reference sequence). The germline V and J ends were trimmed by 1 base and 2 bases, with 8 bases remaining between them. CDR3 bases: TGCAGTGCTAGAGTAGGGACCAACACTGAAGCTTTCTTT. It is translated as CSARVGTNTEAFF.

This clonotype was recorded a few times. J is TRBJ2-2 and V is TRBV7-2, with 9 bases lining up with TRBD2. Germline CDR1 is SGHTA and CDR2 is FQGNSA. This CDR3 has 16 residues. J was trimmed by 7 bases and V by 5 bases; bases with no gene match: 11. The CDR3 sequence is CASSLPGLAGGGELFF. The CDR3, as DNA: TGTGCCAGCAGCCTCCCGGGACTAGCTGGCGGCGGGGAGCTGTTTTTT.

The rearrangement uses TRBV4-3 and TRBJ2-7, with D tentatively TRBD2 (6 bases). V lost 0 bases and J 5 bases, leaving 17 bases between the germline ends. This CDR3 region has 16 residues. Germline CDR1 is LGHNA and CDR2 is YSLEER. The CDR3 loop reads CASSQDLGTAPNEQYF. The CDR3 bases are TGCGCCAGCAGCCAAGATTTAGGGACTGCTCCCAACGAGCAGTACTTC.

This chain connects TRBV7-2 to TRBJ2-5; 9 nucleotides agree with TRBD2. TRBJ2-1 matches the DNA end more closely, so the J call is doubtful. Germline V CDR1 and CDR2: SGHTA, FQGNSA. CDR3 length: 14 residues. In DNA, the CDR3 is TGTGCCAGCAGCTTAGCGGGGACTAGCTATGAGCAGTTCTTC. It yields the protein CASSLAGTSYEQFF.

This rearrangement joins TRBV7-8 to TRBJ1-2; D remains unclear. The germline V and J ends were trimmed by 3 bases and 8 bases, with 13 bases remaining between them. The CDR3 consists of 13 residues. The germline CDR1 and CDR2 sequences are SGHVS and FQNEAQ. CDR3 region: CASSFTPLGGYTF. The DNA of the CDR3 is TGTGCCAGCAGCTTCACCCCCTTGGGGGGCTACACCTTC.

This clonotype was picked up a small number of times. CDR3 DNA sequence: TGCAGCGTTGATGTAAGGTCGGGTGTGGGGGTGGCTGAAGCTTTCTTT. Translated, it gives CSVDVRSGVGVAEAFF. The chain joins TRBV29-1 to TRBJ1-1; D is possibly TRBD1 (5 bases). The germline V gene encodes CDR1 SQVTM and CDR2 ANQGSEA. With 3 bases removed from V and 6 bases from J, the gap between germline ends came to 23 bases. The CDR3 is 16 residues long.

This sequence joins TRBV14 and TRBJ2-7; D is possibly TRBD1 or TRBD2 (6 bases each). CDR1 and CDR2 (germline): SGHDN, FVKESK. V lost 3 bases to trimming and J lost 0 bases, with 15 bases between them. This CDR3 is 16 amino acids long. DNA of the CDR3: TGTGCCAGCAGCCATACAGGGAGGCCAAGCTCCTACGAGCAGTACTTC. Its translation is CASSHTGRPSSYEQYF.

This chain links TRBV3-1 with TRBJ2-7; maybe TRBD1 (5 bases). This CDR3 has 14 residues. CDR1 is LGHDT, CDR2 YNNKEL, per germline (reference sequence). V lost 1 base and J 6 bases, leaving 13 bases between the germline ends. In DNA, the CDR3 is TGTGCCAGCAGCCAAGGGACAATTCCGCTCGAGCAGTACTTC. Translation gives CASSQGTIPLEQYF.

This chain joins TRBV18 and TRBJ2-3; no reliable D call. CDR3 length: 15 residues. Trimming removed 3 bases from V and 2 bases from J, with 12 bases in between. CDR1 and CDR2 from the germline V gene are KGHSH and LQKENI. CDR3 DNA sequence: TGTGCCAGCTCACCCCCGGACCGAATCACAGATACGCAGTATTTT. Its protein is CASSPPDRITDTQYF.

The J gene is TRBJ2-1, the V gene TRBV29-1, with 9 bases aligning to TRBD2. After removal of 4 bases from V and 6 bases from J, the junction contained 13 bases not matched to a gene. This CDR3 contains 16 residues. In germline, CDR1 is SQVTM, CDR2 ANQGSEA. The CDR3 DNA reads TGCAGCGTTGTGGGGTGGTTTCTAGCGGGGATCAATGAGCAGTTCTTC. This translates into CSVVGWFLAGINEQFF.

This clonotype was seen more than once but under ten times. V and J are TRBV28 and TRBJ1-3; D unclear. The CDR3 runs 11 residues. Looked up from germline, CDR1 is MDHEN and CDR2 is SYDVKM. V was pared by 5 bases and J by 4 bases, with 3 bases between. CDR3 sequence (DNA): TGTGCCAGCAGTCGCGGAAACACCATATATTTT. Translating gives CASSRGNTIYF.

There are a few counts of this clonotype. The chain is built from TRBV12-3 or TRBV12-4 and TRBJ2-1, with D perhaps assigned TRBD1 or TRBD2 (5 bases each). V lost 1 base, J lost 4 bases, and 14 bases lay in between. CDR3 length equals 16 residues. This CDR3 is CASSLVIGTKYNEQFF. DNA of the CDR3: TGTGCCAGCAGTTTAGTTATCGGGACCAAGTACAATGAGCAGTTCTTC.

This clonotype was picked up a small number of times. The chain recombines TRBV3-1 with TRBJ2-1; no reliable D call. The ends were cut back, 0 bases at V and 4 bases at J, with 10 bases in the middle. The CDR3 has 15 residues. The germline gives CDR1 LGHDT, CDR2 YNNKEL (reference sequence). This CDR3 is CASSQDSSHYNEQFF. As DNA, the CDR3 is TGTGCCAGCAGCCAAGACTCTTCGCATTACAATGAGCAGTTCTTC.

The chain is built from TRBV4-3 and TRBJ1-1; tentative D call: TRBD1 (6 bases). V lost 4 bases and J 5 bases, leaving 17 bases between the germline ends. The CDR3 spans 15 residues. In germline, CDR1 is LGHNA, CDR2 YSLEER. CDR3: CASSLLRGEGTEAFF. The CDR3 DNA follows: TGCGCCAGCAGCCTTCTGAGGGGGGAGGGAACTGAAGCTTTCTTT.

In its sample, this clonotype was seen a few times. This chain uses TRBV20-1 with TRBJ1-2, with no clear D. The germline gives CDR1 DFQATT, CDR2 SNEGSKA (reference sequence). The CDR3 extends over 11 amino acids. With 3 bases removed from V and 4 bases from J, the gap between germline ends came to 6 bases. Here the CDR3 reads CSASGSYGYTF. The CDR3 region has the DNA TGCAGTGCTAGCGGGAGCTATGGCTACACCTTC.

This clonotype showed up just a few times. This rearrangement joins TRBV12-3 or TRBV12-4 to TRBJ2-1, with a tentative D call TRBD2 (6 bases). The germline V and J ends were trimmed by 3 bases and 5 bases, with 20 bases remaining between them. The CDR3 runs to 17 residues. The DNA of the CDR3 is TGTGCCAGCAGTTTCACCACACGGAGGGCCAGTGACAATGAGCAGTTCTTC. Translating it yields CASSFTTRRASDNEQFF.

This clonotype has a handful of counts. The rearrangement joins TRBV10-3 to TRBJ2-7, with unresolved D. The closer fit of TRBJ2-1 to the DNA end suggests the J call may be wrong. The germline CDR1 and CDR2 sequences are ENHRY and SYGVKD. CDR3 size: 14 residues. The CDR3 sequence is CAISESVGYNEQFF. The CDR3 nucleotides read TGTGCCATCAGTGAGTCGGTTGGGTACAATGAGCAGTTCTTC.

V usage is TRBV20-1 and J usage is TRBJ2-1; D is possibly TRBD2 (5 bases). Per germline, CDR1 DFQATT and CDR2 SNEGSKA (reference sequence). The CDR3 totals 12 residues. The ends were cut back, 1 base at V and 8 bases at J, with 9 bases in the middle. CDR3 sequence (DNA): TGCAGTGCTAGAGGTGGACTGGATGAGCAGTTCTTC. This sequence encodes CSARGGLDEQFF.

The genes are TRBV5-1 and TRBJ2-2; D gene ambiguous. Trimming removed 4 bases at V and 6 bases at J, with 13 bases between. The CDR3 contains 14 residues. Germline loops: CDR1 SGHRS, CDR2 YFSETQ. The chain's CDR3 is CASSEAGGAGELFF. The CDR3 DNA sequence: TGCGCCAGCAGCGAGGCAGGTGGGGCCGGGGAGCTGTTTTTT.

This clonotype was picked up a small number of times. The chain carries TRBV6-4 and TRBJ1-4; 7 bases match TRBD1. The CDR3 consists of 17 residues. Germline V gene sequence: CDR1 MRHNA, CDR2 SNTAGT. With V trimmed by 7 bases and J by 8 bases, 19 bases remained unmatched. The CDR3 protein is CASIQSSRGPFGEKLFF. The DNA for the CDR3 is TGTGCCAGCATCCAATCTTCAAGGGGGCCCTTTGGGGAAAAACTGTTTTTT.

This clonotype was observed a few times. The V gene is TRBV6-5, the J gene TRBJ1-1; D unresolved. Germline assignment: CDR1 MNHEY and CDR2 SVGAGI. This CDR3 spans 11 amino acids. V shed 2 bases and J shed 5 bases, with 3 bases lying between them. CDR3 nucleotides: TGTGCCAGCAGTTACGAAACTGAAGCTTTCTTT. This sequence encodes CASSYETEAFF.

V and J are TRBV29-1 and TRBJ2-1; the D is unclear. Germline CDR1 and CDR2: SQVTM and ANQGSEA. V gave up 4 bases and J gave up 4 bases, with 5 bases separating them. The CDR3 consists of 11 residues. CDR3 coding DNA: TGCAGCGTTGGGAGATACAATGAGCAGTTCTTC. The encoded protein is CSVGRYNEQFF.